Sequencing of this T cell receptor (beta chain) was carried out in a study of shared clonotypes between healthy human individuals. Study-wide findings and caveats: Clonotype sharing among the donors was expected to vary with sequencing depth. Naive CD4 clonotypes overlapped across a few donors at roughly 4.5%. Relative to memory subsets, naive subsets generally showed larger estimated richness.

Data came from immunoSEQ multiplex PCR; TCRdb stores just in-frame clones and leaves some out. Among about 2.4 million clones listed, around 94% were seen once. The study drew its donors from healthy HIV-negative adults without recent acute infections or vaccinations. Remarks on this clone: Its cognate antigen is unknown.

The V and J ends lost 4 bases and 1 base, in that order; junction bases with no gene match: 9. The CDR3 sequence is 17 residues long. CDR1 is SGHNT, CDR2 YYREEE, per germline (reference sequence). The sequencing sample was made of naive CD4+ T cells sorted from blood. The subset is: CD45RA+ positively selected. The chain joins TRBV5-4 to TRBJ2-2; 8 nucleotides line up with TRBD1. This sequence was found in a man aged 18-30 years in good health. This CDR3 is CASSLAGGSWNTGELFF. Written as DNA, the CDR3 is TGTGCCAGCAGCCTGGCAGGGGGCTCATGGAACACCGGGGAGCTGTTTTTT. Full variable domain (outside the CDR3, taken from reference TRBV5-4 and TRBJ2-2): ETGVTQSPTHLIKTRGQQVTLRCSSQSGHNTVSWYQQALGQGPQFIFQYYREEENGRGNFPPRFSGLQFPNYSSELNVNALELDDSALYLCASSLAGGSWNTGELFFGEGSRLTVL.